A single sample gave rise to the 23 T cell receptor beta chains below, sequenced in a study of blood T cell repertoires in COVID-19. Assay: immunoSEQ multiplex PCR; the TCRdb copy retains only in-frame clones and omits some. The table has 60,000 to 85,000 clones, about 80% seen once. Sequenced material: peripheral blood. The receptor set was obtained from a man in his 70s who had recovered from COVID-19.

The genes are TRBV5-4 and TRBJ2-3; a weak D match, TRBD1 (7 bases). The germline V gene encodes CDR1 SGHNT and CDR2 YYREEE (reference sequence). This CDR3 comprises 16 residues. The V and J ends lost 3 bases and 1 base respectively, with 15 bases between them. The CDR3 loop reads CASSWGQGEGTDTQYF. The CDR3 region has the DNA TGTGCCAGCAGCTGGGGTCAGGGGGAGGGCACAGATACGCAGTATTTT.

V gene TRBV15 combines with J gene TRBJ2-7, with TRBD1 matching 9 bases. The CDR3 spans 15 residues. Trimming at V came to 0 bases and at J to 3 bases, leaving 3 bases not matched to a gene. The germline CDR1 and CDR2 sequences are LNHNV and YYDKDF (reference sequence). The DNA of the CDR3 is TGTGCCACCAGCAGAGAGGAGACAGGGGGCTACGAGCAGTACTTC. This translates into CATSREETGGYEQYF.

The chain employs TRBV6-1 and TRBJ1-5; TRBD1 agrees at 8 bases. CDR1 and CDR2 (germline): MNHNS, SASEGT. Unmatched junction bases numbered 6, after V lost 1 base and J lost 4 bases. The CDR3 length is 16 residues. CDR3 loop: CASSEEFTGGNQPQHF. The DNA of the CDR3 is TGTGCCAGCAGTGAAGAGTTTACAGGGGGTAATCAGCCCCAGCATTTT.

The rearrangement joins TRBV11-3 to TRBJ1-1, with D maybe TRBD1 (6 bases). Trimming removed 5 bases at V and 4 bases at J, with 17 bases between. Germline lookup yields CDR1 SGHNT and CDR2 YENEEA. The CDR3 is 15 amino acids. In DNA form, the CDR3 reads TGTGCCAGCAGCCCGAGTACAGGGAGTGTCACTGAAGCTTTCTTT. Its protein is CASSPSTGSVTEAFF.

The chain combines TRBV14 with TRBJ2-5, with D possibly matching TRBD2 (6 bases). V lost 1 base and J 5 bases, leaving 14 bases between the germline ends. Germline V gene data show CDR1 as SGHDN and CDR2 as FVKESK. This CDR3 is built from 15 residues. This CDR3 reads CASSQGRGGGETQYF. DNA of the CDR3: TGTGCCAGCAGCCAAGGTCGGGGAGGAGGGGAGACCCAGTACTTC.

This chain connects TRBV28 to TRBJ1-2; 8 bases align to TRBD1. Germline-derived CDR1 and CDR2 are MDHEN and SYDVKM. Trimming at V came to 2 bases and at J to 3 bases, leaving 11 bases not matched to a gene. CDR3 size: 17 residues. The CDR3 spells CASSLMQGALTDYGYTF. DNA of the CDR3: TGTGCCAGCAGTTTAATGCAGGGGGCTTTGACGGACTATGGCTACACCTTC.

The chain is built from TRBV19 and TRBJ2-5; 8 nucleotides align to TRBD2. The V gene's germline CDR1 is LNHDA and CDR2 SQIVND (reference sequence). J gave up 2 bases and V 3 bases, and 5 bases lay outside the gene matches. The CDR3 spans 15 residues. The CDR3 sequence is CASSIERGFQETQYF. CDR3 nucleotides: TGTGCCAGTAGTATTGAGCGGGGGTTTCAAGAGACCCAGTACTTC.

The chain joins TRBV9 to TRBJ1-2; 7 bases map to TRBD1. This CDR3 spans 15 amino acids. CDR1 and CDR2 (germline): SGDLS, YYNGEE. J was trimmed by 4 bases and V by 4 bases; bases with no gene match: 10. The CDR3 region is CASSTRQGVGYGYTF. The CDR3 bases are TGTGCCAGCAGCACCCGACAGGGTGTTGGCTATGGCTACACCTTC.

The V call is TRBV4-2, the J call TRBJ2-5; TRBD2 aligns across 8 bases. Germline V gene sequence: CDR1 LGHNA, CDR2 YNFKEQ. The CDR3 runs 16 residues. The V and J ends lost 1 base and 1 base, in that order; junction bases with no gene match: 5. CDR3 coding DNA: TGTGCCAGCAGCCAAGTTGCGCGGGGGGCCCAAGAGACCCAGTACTTC. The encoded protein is CASSQVARGAQETQYF.

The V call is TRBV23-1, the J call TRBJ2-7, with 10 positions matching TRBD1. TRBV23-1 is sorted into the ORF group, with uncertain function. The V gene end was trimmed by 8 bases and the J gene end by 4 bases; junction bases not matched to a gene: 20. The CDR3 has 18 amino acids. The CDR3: CASGFRDRGKIPHYEQYF. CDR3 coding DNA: TGCGCCAGCGGATTCCGGGACAGGGGAAAAATTCCTCATTACGAGCAGTACTTC.

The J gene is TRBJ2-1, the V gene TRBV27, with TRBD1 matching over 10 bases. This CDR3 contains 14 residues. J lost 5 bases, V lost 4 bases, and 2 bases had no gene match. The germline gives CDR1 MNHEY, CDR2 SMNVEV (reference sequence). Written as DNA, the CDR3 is TGTGCCAGCAGTTGGGGACAGGGGCACAATGAGCAGTTCTTC. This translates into CASSWGQGHNEQFF.

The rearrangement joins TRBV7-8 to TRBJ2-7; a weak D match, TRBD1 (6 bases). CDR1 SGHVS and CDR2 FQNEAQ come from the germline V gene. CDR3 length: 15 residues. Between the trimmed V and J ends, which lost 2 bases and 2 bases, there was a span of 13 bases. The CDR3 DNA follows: TGTGCCAGCAGCTTACTTCAGGGGATGGCCTACGAGCAGTACTTC. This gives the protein CASSLLQGMAYEQYF.

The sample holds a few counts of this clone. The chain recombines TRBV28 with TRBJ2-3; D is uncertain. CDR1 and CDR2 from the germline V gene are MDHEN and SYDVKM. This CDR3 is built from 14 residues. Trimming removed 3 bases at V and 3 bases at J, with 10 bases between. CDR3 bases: TGTGCCAGCAGTTTTACACAGAAGACAGATACGCAGTATTTT. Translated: CASSFTQKTDTQYF.

CDR3 sequence: CASSQAGTGANYGYTF. The CDR3 nucleotides are TGTGCCAGCAGCCAGGCGGGGACAGGGGCTAACTATGGCTACACCTTC. This chain uses TRBV7-8 with TRBJ1-2; TRBD1 agrees at 10 bases. V was pared by 5 bases and J by 0 bases, with 6 bases of the junction left unmatched. The CDR3 contains 16 residues. Germline CDR1 is SGHVS and CDR2 is FQNEAQ.

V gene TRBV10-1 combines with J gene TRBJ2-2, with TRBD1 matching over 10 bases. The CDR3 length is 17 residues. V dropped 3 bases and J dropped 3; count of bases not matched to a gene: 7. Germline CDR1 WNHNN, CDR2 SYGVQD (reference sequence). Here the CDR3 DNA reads TGCGCCAGCAGTGAAGGTTACGGGACAGGGGACACCGGGGAGCTGTTTTTT. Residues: CASSEGYGTGDTGELFF.

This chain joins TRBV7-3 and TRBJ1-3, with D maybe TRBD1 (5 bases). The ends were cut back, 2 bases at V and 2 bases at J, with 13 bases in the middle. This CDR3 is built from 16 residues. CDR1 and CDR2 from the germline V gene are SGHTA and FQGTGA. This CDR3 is CASSLDRPGTGNTIYF. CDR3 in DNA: TGTGCCAGCAGCTTAGATAGGCCAGGGACTGGAAACACCATATATTTT.

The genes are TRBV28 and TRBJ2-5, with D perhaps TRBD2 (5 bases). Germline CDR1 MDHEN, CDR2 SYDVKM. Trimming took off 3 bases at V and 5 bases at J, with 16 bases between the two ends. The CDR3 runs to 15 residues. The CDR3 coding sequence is TGTGCCAGCAGTTTGCAGTCTAGCCAGGCGGAGACCCAGTACTTC. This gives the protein CASSLQSSQAETQYF.

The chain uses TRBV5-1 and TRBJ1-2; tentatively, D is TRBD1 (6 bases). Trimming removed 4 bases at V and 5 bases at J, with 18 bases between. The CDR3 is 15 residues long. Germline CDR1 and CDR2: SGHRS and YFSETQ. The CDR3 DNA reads TGCGCCAGCAGCGTTGGACAGCGGCAGGAGTATGGCTACACCTTC. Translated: CASSVGQRQEYGYTF. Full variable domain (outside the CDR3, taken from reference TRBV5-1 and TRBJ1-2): KAGVTQTPRYLIKTRGQQVTLSCSPISGHRSVSWYQQTPGQGLQFLFEYFSETQRNKGNFPGRFSGRQFSNSRSEMNVSTLELGDSALYLCASSVGQRQEYGYTFGSGTRLTVV.

DNA of the CDR3: TGCGCCAGCAGCGGAAGGACAGGGAGCTCCTACGAGCAGTACTTC. This sequence encodes CASSGRTGSSYEQYF. This chain links TRBV5-1 with TRBJ2-7; TRBD1 matches 8 bases. This CDR3 has 15 amino acids. From germline, CDR1 is SGHRS and CDR2 YFSETQ. With V trimmed by 4 bases and J by 0 bases, 6 bases remained unmatched.

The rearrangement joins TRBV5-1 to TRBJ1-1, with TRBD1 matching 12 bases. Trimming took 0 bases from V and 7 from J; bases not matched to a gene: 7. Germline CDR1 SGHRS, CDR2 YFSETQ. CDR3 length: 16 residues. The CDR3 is CASSLGLGQGAYEAFF. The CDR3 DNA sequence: TGCGCCAGCAGCTTGGGGTTGGGACAGGGGGCCTATGAAGCTTTCTTT. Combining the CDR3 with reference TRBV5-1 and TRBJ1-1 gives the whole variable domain KAGVTQTPRYLIKTRGQQVTLSCSPISGHRSVSWYQQTPGQGLQFLFEYFSETQRNKGNFPGRFSGRQFSNSRSEMNVSTLELGDSALYLCASSLGLGQGAYEAFFGQGTRLTVV.

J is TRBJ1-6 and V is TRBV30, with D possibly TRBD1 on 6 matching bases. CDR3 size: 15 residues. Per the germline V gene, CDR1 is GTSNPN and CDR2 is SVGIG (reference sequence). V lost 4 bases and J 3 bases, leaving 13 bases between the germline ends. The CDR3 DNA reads TGTGCCTGGAAGACCGCGGACAGCTATAATTCACCCCTCCACTTT. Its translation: CAWKTADSYNSPLHF.

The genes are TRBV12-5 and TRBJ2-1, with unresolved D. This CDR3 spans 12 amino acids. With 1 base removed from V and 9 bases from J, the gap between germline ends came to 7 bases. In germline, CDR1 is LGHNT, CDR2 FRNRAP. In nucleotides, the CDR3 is TGTGCTAGTGGTTTGGGGTTCGGTGAGCAGTTCTTC. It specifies CASGLGFGEQFF.

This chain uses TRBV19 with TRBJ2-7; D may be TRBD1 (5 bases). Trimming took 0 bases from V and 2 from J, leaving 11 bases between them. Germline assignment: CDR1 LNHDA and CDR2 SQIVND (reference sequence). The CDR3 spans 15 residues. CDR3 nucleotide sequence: TGTGCCAGTAGTATAGATCTATCAGGGACCTACGAGCAGTACTTC. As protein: CASSIDLSGTYEQYF. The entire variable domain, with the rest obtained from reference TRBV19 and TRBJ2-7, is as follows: DGGITQSPKYLFRKEGQNVTLSCEQNLNHDAMYWYRQDPGQGLRLIYYSQIVNDFQKGDIAEGYSVSREKKESFPLTVTSAQKNPTAFYLCASSIDLSGTYEQYFGPGTRLTVT.